This entry features one T cell receptor beta chain sequence. The antigen remains unidentified. These data originate in a study of T cells after yellow fever vaccination. Study-wide results and limits: Most primary-vaccination clones recurred post-booster (approximately 96% CD4, 88% CD8). Bulk-population clonotypes that are abundant could appear as contaminants in FACS-sorted repertoires.

V gave up 5 bases and J gave up 7 bases; unmatched junction bases: 13. This CDR3 is built from 17 residues. CDR1 is SGHAT and CDR2 is FQNNGV in the germline V gene. MiXCR was run by TCRdb on the 5' RACE reads, yielding one entry per CDR3 protein. The sample records 78,000 or so distinct CDR3 sequences, about 7.7% being singletons. This material consisted of CD8+ T cells sorted from PBMCs, taken around 10 days after the first yellow fever vaccination. The TCR originated in a man younger than 35 who received the YFV17D yellow fever vaccine. The chain is built from TRBV11-2 and TRBJ2-3; 12 bases match TRBD2. CDR3: CASSPYPSGGALYTQYF. The CDR3, as DNA: TGTGCCAGCAGCCCCTATCCTAGCGGGGGGGCCTTATATACGCAGTATTTT.